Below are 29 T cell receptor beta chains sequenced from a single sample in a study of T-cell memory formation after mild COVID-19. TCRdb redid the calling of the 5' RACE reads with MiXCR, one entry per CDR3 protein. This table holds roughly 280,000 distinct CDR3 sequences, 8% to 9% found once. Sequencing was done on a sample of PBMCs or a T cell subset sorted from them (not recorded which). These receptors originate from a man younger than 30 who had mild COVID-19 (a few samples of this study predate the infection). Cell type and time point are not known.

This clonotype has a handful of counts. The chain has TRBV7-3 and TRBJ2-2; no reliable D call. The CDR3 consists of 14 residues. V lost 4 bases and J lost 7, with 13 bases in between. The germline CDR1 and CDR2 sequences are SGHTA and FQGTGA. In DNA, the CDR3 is TGTGCCAGCAGCTCCCGCCCCATTGACGGGGAGCTGTTTTTT. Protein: CASSSRPIDGELFF.

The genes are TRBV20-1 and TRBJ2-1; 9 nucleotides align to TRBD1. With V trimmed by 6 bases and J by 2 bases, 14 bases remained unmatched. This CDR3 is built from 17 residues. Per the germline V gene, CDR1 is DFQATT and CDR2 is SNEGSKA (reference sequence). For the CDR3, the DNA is TGCAGTGCCCCGAGTAGGGGACAGGGTGTCCCCTACAATGAGCAGTTCTTC. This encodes CSAPSRGQGVPYNEQFF.

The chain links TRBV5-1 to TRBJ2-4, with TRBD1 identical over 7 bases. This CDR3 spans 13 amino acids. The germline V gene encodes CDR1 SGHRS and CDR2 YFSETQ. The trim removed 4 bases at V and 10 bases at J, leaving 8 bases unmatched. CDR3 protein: CASSEGQTEIQYF. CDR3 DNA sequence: TGCGCCAGCAGCGAGGGACAGACGGAGATTCAGTACTTC.

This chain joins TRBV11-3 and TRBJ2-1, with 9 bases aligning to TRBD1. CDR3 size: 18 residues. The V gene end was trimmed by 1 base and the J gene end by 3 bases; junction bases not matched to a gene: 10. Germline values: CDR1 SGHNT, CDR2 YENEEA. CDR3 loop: CASSLGTVDRGGYNEQFF. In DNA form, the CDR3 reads TGTGCCAGCAGCTTAGGAACCGTGGACAGGGGAGGCTACAATGAGCAGTTCTTC.

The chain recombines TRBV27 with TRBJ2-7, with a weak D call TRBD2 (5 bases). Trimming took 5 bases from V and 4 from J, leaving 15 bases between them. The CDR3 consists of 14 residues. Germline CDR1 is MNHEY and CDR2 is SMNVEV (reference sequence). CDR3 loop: CASSQLGISYEQYF. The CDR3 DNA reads TGTGCCAGCAGTCAACTAGGGATTAGTTACGAGCAGTACTTC.

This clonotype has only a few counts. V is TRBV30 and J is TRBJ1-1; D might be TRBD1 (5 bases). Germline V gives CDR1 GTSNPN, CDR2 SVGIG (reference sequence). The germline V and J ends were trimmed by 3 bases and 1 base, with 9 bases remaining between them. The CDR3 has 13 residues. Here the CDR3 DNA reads TGTGCCTGGAGACGGGGGGGGAACACTGAAGCTTTCTTT. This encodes CAWRRGGNTEAFF.

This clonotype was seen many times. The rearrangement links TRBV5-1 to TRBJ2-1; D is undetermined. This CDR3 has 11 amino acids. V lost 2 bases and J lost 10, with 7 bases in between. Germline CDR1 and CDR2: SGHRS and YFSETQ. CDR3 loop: CASSFGTEQFF. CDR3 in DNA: TGCGCCAGCAGCTTTGGCACAGAGCAGTTCTTC.

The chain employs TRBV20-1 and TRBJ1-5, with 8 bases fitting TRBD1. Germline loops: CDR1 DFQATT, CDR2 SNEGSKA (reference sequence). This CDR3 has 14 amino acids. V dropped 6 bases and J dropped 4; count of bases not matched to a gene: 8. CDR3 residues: CSALQGAGNQPQHF. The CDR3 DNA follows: TGCAGTGCCTTGCAGGGGGCCGGTAATCAGCCCCAGCATTTT.

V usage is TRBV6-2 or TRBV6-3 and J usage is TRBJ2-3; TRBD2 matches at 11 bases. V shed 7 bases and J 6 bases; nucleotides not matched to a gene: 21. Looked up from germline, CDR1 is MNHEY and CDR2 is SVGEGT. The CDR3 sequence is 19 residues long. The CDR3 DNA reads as TGTGCCAGCACTTATCCCCTCTTAGCGGGGGGGCCATTCAAGGATACGCAGTATTTT. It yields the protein CASTYPLLAGGPFKDTQYF.

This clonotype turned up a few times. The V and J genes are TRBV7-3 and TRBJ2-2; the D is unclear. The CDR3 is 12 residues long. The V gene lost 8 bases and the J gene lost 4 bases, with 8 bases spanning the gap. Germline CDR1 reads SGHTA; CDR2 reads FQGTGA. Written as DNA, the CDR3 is TGTGCCAGCGACCCAGGCACCGGGGAGCTGTTTTTT. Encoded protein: CASDPGTGELFF.

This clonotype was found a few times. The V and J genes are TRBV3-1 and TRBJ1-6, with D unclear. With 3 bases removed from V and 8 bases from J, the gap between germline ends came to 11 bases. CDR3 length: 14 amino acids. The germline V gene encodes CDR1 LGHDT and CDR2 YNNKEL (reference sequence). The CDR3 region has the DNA TGTGCCAGCAGCCAGCTGGGAAGGGATTCACCCCTCCACTTT. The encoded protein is CASSQLGRDSPLHF.

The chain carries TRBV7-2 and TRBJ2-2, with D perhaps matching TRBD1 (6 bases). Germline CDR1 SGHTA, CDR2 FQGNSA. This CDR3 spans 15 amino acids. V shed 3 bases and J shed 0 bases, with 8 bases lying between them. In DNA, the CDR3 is TGTGCCAGCAGCTTTCGGACAGCGAACACCGGGGAGCTGTTTTTT. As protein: CASSFRTANTGELFF.

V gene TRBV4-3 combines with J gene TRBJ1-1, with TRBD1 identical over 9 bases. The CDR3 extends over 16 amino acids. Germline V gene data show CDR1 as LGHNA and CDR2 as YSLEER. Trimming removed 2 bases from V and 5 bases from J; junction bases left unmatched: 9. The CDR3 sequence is CASSQSGQGPRTEAFF. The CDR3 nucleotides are TGCGCCAGCAGCCAATCGGGACAGGGTCCGAGGACTGAAGCTTTCTTT.

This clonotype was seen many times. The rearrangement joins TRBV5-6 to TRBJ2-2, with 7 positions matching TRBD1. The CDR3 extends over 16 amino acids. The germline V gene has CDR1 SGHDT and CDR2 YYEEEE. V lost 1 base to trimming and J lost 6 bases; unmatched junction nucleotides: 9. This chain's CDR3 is CASSLRRDSSAGELFF. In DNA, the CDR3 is TGTGCCAGCAGCTTGCGCCGGGACAGTTCCGCCGGGGAGCTGTTTTTT. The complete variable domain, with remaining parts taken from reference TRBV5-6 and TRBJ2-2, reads DAGVTQSPTHLIKTRGQQVTLRCSPKSGHDTVSWYQQALGQGPQFIFQYYEEEERQRGNFPDRFSGHQFPNYSSELNVNALLLGDSALYLCASSLRRDSSAGELFFGEGSRLTVL.

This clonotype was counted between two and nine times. As DNA, the CDR3 is TGTGCCAGCAGCTCGGACGAGAACACCGGGGAGCTGTTTTTT. This gives the protein CASSSDENTGELFF. The V call is TRBV7-9, the J call TRBJ2-2; D is ambiguous. CDR1 and CDR2 (germline): SEHNR, FQNEAQ (reference sequence). CDR3 length: 14 residues. V lost 4 bases and J 1 base, leaving 7 bases between the germline ends.

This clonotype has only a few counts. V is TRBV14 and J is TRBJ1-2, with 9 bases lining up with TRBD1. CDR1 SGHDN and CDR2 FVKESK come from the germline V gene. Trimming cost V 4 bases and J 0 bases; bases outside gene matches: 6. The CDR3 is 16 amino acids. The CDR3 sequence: CASSRRDRASNYGYTF. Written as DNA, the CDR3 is TGTGCCAGCAGCCGCCGGGACAGGGCATCTAACTATGGCTACACCTTC.

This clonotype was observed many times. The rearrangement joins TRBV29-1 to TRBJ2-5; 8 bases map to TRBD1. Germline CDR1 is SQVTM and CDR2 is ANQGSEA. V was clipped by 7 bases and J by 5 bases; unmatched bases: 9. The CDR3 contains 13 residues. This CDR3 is CSGGLQGDETQYF. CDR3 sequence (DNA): TGCAGCGGCGGGTTACAGGGGGACGAGACCCAGTACTTC. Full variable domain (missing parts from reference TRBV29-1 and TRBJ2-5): SAVISQKPSRDICQRGTSLTIQCQVDSQVTMMFWYRQQPGQSLTLIATANQGSEATYESGFVIDKFPISRPNLTFSTLTVSNMSPEDSSIYLCSGGLQGDETQYFGPGTRLLVL.

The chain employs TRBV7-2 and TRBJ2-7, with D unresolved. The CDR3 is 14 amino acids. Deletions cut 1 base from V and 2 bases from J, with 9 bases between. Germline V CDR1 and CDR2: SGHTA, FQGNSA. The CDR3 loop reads CASSLDLLPYEQYF. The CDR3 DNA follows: TGTGCCAGCAGCTTAGATTTACTCCCCTACGAGCAGTACTTC.

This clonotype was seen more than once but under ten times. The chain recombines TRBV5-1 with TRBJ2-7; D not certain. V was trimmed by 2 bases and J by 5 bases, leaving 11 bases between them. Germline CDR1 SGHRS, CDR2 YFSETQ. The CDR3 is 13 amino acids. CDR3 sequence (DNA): TGCGCCAGCAGCTTCCGGGTAAGGGACGAGCAGTACTTC. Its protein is CASSFRVRDEQYF. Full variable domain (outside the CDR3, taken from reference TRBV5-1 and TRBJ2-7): KAGVTQTPRYLIKTRGQQVTLSCSPISGHRSVSWYQQTPGQGLQFLFEYFSETQRNKGNFPGRFSGRQFSNSRSEMNVSTLELGDSALYLCASSFRVRDEQYFGPGTRLTVT.

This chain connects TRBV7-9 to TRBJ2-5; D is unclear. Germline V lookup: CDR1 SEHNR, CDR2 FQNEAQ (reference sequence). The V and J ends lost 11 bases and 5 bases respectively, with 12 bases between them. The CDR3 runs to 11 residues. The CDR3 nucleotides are TGTGCCGTCCTGCCTACGGAGACCCAGTACTTC. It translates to CAVLPTETQYF. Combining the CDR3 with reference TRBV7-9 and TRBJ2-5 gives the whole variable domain DTGVSQNPRHKITKRGQNVTFRCDPISEHNRLYWYRQTLGQGPEFLTYFQNEAQLEKSRLLSDRFSAERPKGSFSTLEIQRTEQGDSAMYLCAVLPTETQYFGPGTRLLVL.

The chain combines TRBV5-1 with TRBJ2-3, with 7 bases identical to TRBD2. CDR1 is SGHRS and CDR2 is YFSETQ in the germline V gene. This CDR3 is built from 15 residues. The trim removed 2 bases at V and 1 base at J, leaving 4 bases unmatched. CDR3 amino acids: CASSFVGGGTDTQYF. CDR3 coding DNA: TGCGCCAGCAGCTTCGTGGGGGGGGGCACAGATACGCAGTATTTT.

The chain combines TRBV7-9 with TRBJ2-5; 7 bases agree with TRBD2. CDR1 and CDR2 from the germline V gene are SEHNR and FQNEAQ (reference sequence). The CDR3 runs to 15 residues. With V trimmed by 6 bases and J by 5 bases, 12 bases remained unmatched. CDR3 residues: CASRLSRAGRETQYF. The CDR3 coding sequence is TGTGCCAGCAGATTATCTAGAGCGGGGAGGGAGACCCAGTACTTC.

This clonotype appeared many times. CDR3 in DNA: TGCGCCAGCAGTCCTGGGGGACTTAGCGGGGGGTTATCAGATACGCAGTATTTT. Its translation: CASSPGGLSGGLSDTQYF. The gene calls are TRBV4-1 and TRBJ2-3, with 10 bases that match TRBD2. J gave up 4 bases and V 6 bases, and 16 bases lay outside the gene matches. This CDR3 has 18 amino acids. Germline V gene data show CDR1 as MGHRA and CDR2 as YSYEKL.

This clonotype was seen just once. CDR3 nucleotide sequence: TGCAGTGCTAGAAGACAGGGCGTTTGGGATGAGCAGTTCTTC. This sequence encodes CSARRQGVWDEQFF. The V gene is TRBV20-1, the J gene TRBJ2-1, with 7 bases that match TRBD1. This CDR3 is 14 amino acids long. CDR1 and CDR2 (germline): DFQATT, SNEGSKA (reference sequence). V lost 2 bases and J lost 8; bases outside the gene matches: 9.

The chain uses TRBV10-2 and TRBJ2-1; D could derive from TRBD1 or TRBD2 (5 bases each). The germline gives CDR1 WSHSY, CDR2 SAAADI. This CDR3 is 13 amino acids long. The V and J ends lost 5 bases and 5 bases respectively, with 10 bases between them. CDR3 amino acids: CASSPGTHNEQFF. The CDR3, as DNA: TGCGCCAGCAGTCCAGGGACCCACAATGAGCAGTTCTTC.

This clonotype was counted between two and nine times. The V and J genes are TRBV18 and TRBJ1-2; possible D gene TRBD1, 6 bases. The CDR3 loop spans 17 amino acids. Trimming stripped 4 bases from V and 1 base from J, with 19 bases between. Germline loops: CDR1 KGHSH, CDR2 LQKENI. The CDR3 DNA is TGTGCCAGCTCACGGAGGGTTACGGGGACACTTAACTATGGCTACACCTTC. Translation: CASSRRVTGTLNYGYTF.

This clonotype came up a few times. CDR3 bases: TGTGCCAGCAGTTATCCAGGGTCGAGGGGCTACACCTTC. It encodes CASSYPGSRGYTF. The rearrangement uses TRBV6-5 and TRBJ1-2; the D gene is possibly TRBD1 (5 bases). CDR3 size: 13 residues. Germline assignment: CDR1 MNHEY and CDR2 SVGAGI. Trimming stripped 3 bases from V and 8 bases from J, with 13 bases between.

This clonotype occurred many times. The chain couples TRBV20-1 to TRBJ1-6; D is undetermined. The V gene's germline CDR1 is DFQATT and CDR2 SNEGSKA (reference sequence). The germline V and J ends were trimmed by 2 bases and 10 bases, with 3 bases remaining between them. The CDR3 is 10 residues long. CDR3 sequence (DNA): TGCAGTGCTAGAAGGTCACCCCTCCACTTT. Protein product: CSARRSPLHF.

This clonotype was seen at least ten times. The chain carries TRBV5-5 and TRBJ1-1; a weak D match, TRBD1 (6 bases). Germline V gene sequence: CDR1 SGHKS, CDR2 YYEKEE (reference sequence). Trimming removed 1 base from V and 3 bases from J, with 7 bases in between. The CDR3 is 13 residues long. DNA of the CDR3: TGTGCCAGCAGCTTGACAGGGTACACTGAAGCTTTCTTT. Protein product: CASSLTGYTEAFF.